This entry lists 13 T cell receptor beta chains sequenced from one sample in a study of blood T cells in healthy people across ages. Using a J-beta primer mix together with a sample-barcoded 5' primer, a second PCR was run for about 7 to 12 cycles. TCRdb independently ran MiXCR on the 5' RACE reads; one entry per CDR3 protein. The profile shows over 700,000 distinct CDR3 sequences, 53% of them singletons. The sequenced sample consisted of blood. The receptors here all came from an elderly man in good health.

The rearrangement uses TRBV7-3 and TRBJ2-1; no definite D call. Trimming removed 0 bases at V and 0 bases at J, with 6 bases between. Per the germline V gene, CDR1 is SGHTA and CDR2 is FQGTGA. This CDR3 has 15 amino acids. The CDR3 nucleotides read TGTGCCAGCAGCTTAACGAAGAGCTCCTACAATGAGCAGTTCTTC. Its translation: CASSLTKSSYNEQFF.

The genes are TRBV5-1 and TRBJ2-5; tentatively, D is TRBD2 (7 bases). The DNA matches TRBJ2-7 better at its end, which makes the J call doubtful. CDR3 size: 15 residues. The germline gives CDR1 SGHRS, CDR2 YFSETQ. CDR3 protein: CASSPYGGGGYEQYF. For the CDR3, the DNA is TGCGCCAGCAGCCCATACGGGGGCGGGGGCTACGAGCAGTACTTC.

This clonotype has just a few counts. The rearrangement joins TRBV20-1 to TRBJ2-7, with D uncertain. Looked up from germline, CDR1 is DFQATT and CDR2 is SNEGSKA (reference sequence). The CDR3 has 12 amino acids. Trimming cost V 3 bases and J 2 bases, with 8 bases left between them. The DNA for the CDR3 is TGCAGTGCTAGTTTACCCCCCTACGAGCAGTACTTC. Protein product: CSASLPPYEQYF.

J is TRBJ2-1 and V is TRBV24-1, with 9 bases matching TRBD2. J was trimmed by 7 bases and V by 4 bases; bases with no gene match: 10. In germline, CDR1 is KGHDR, CDR2 SFDVKD. This CDR3 spans 16 amino acids. The CDR3 coding sequence is TGTGCCACCAGTGACCCGGCGGGACTAGCCTTGAATGAGCAGTTCTTC. Translated: CATSDPAGLALNEQFF.

The gene calls are TRBV5-1 and TRBJ2-7; D possibly uses TRBD1 or TRBD2 (5 bases each). Germline V gene data show CDR1 as SGHRS and CDR2 as YFSETQ. This CDR3 spans 15 amino acids. Trimming removed 1 base at V and 9 bases at J, with 20 bases between. The CDR3 DNA is TGCGCCAGCAGCTTGACCACAAGGGGCGGGCAGGTGCAGTACTTC. It encodes CASSLTTRGGQVQYF.

A word on this clonotype: A read error may account for a junction end that differs from germline. The chain combines TRBV27 with TRBJ2-1; D is uncertain. Germline V gives CDR1 MNHEY, CDR2 SMNVEV (reference sequence). This CDR3 has 14 amino acids. The CDR3 DNA reads TGTGCCAGCAGTTTATTAGCAGACCACTACGAGCAGTGCTTC. Translating gives CASSLLADHYEQCF.

The chain carries TRBV5-1 and TRBJ2-7; D is undetermined. The CDR3 is 12 amino acids. The V gene's germline CDR1 is SGHRS and CDR2 YFSETQ. V lost 2 bases, J lost 3 bases, and 6 bases lay in between. The CDR3 nucleotides are TGCGCCAGCAGCTTATCATTCTACGAGCAGTACTTC. Its translation is CASSLSFYEQYF.

This clonotype was picked up a small number of times. The rearrangement joins TRBV9 to TRBJ2-1; TRBD2 aligns across 12 bases. CDR3 length: 14 amino acids. With 0 bases clipped from V and 11 bases from J, the junction kept 3 bases outside the gene matches. The V gene's germline CDR1 is SGDLS and CDR2 YYNGEE. The CDR3 reads CASSVGLAGGKQFF. Here the CDR3 DNA reads TGTGCCAGCAGCGTAGGCCTAGCGGGAGGGAAGCAGTTCTTC.

This clonotype was recorded a few times. The chain is built from TRBV12-3 or TRBV12-4 and TRBJ2-7; tentatively, D is TRBD1 or TRBD2 (5 bases each). V shed 2 bases and J shed 4 bases, with 12 bases lying between them. CDR3 length equals 14 residues. The chain's CDR3 is CASSLKGTLYEQYF. The CDR3 DNA is TGTGCCAGCAGTTTAAAAGGGACCTTATACGAGCAGTACTTC.

This clonotype was picked up a small number of times. V is TRBV29-1 and J is TRBJ2-5, with TRBD2 matching 8 bases. V lost 4 bases, J lost 11 bases, and 15 bases stayed unmatched. Per the germline V gene, CDR1 is SQVTM and CDR2 is ANQGSEA. CDR3 length: 14 residues. In nucleotides, the CDR3 is TGCAGCGTTGCCGGCGGGACGGGAGGGCCGATGCAGTACTTC. Amino acid sequence: CSVAGGTGGPMQYF. Complete variable domain (other parts from reference TRBV29-1 and TRBJ2-5): SAVISQKPSRDICQRGTSLTIQCQVDSQVTMMFWYRQQPGQSLTLIATANQGSEATYESGFVIDKFPISRPNLTFSTLTVSNMSPEDSSIYLCSVAGGTGGPMQYFGPGTRLLVL.

The chain is built from TRBV7-9 and TRBJ2-7, with 9 nucleotides matching TRBD1. Trimming cost V 5 bases and J 3 bases; bases outside gene matches: 8. Looked up from germline, CDR1 is SEHNR and CDR2 is FQNEAQ (reference sequence). The CDR3 runs to 15 residues. The CDR3 DNA follows: TGTGCCAGCAGCGCCCGACAGGGGGAGGTCTACGAGCAGTACTTC. This gives the protein CASSARQGEVYEQYF.

J is TRBJ1-1 and V is TRBV5-1; D remains ambiguous. Per the germline V gene, CDR1 is SGHRS and CDR2 is YFSETQ. The CDR3 is made up of 15 amino acids. V lost 1 base and J lost 2, with 12 bases in between. CDR3 amino acids: CASSLLSQANTEAFF. CDR3 nucleotide sequence: TGCGCCAGCAGCTTGTTATCGCAGGCAAACACTGAAGCTTTCTTT.

Concerning this clonotype itself: It may be a read error: a sequence one base away is much more abundant. The chain recombines TRBV7-9 with TRBJ2-3; no clear D gene. The CDR3 length is 14 residues. V lost 5 bases, J lost 14 bases, and 23 bases lay in between. The V gene's germline CDR1 is SEHNR and CDR2 FQNEAQ (reference sequence). Here the CDR3 DNA reads TGTGCCAGCAGCCCAGGCGACACGCCCCTTCACGCGTATTTT. This sequence encodes CASSPGDTPLHAYF.